These 31 T cell receptor beta chains were sequenced from one sample in a study of blood T cell repertoires in COVID-19. Only in-frame clones appear in the TCRdb table, and some are missing; sequencing was by immunoSEQ multiplex PCR. Of around 340,000 clones in the sample, about 86% are singletons; the top ten hold under 8.5%. Sequencing used peripheral blood. Source of these receptors: a woman aged 60 to 75 with COVID-19, enrolled during active disease.

This chain joins TRBV6-5 and TRBJ1-1, with TRBD1 identical over 7 bases. With V trimmed by 7 bases and J by 5 bases, 10 bases remained unmatched. Germline-derived CDR1 and CDR2 are MNHEY and SVGAGI. The CDR3 extends over 14 amino acids. CDR3 DNA sequence: TGTGCCAGCACCACATGGGCCAGGGGGACTGAAGCTTTCTTT. Translating it yields CASTTWARGTEAFF.

CDR3 loop: CASSRVAAGAMGAAQYF. CDR3 coding DNA: TGTGCCAGCAGCCGCGTTGCGGCGGGGGCCATGGGGGCGGCCCAGTACTTC. This chain uses TRBV6-2 or TRBV6-3 with TRBJ2-5, with D maybe TRBD2 (7 bases). The CDR3 sequence is 17 residues long. Germline V lookup: CDR1 MNHEY, CDR2 SVGEGT. Trimming cost V 6 bases and J 9 bases, with 29 bases left between them.

V gene TRBV6-5 combines with J gene TRBJ1-2, with 11 bases matching TRBD1. The trim removed 6 bases at V and 7 bases at J, leaving 1 base unmatched. CDR1 MNHEY and CDR2 SVGAGI come from the germline V gene. The CDR3 consists of 12 residues. The CDR3 DNA follows: TGTGCCAGCAGGGGGACAGGGGGTGGCTACACCTTC. This codes for CASRGTGGGYTF.

The chain combines TRBV6-5 with TRBJ2-1; 8 bases match TRBD2. The germline V gene has CDR1 MNHEY and CDR2 SVGAGI. Losses at the gene ends were 8 bases for V and 4 bases for J; bases not matched to a gene: 10. This CDR3 is built from 15 residues. The CDR3 loop is CASGPSGYRYNEQFF. CDR3 sequence (DNA): TGTGCCAGCGGGCCTAGCGGGTATCGTTACAATGAGCAGTTCTTC.

V is TRBV4-3 and J is TRBJ2-3; a weak D match, TRBD2 (6 bases). V gave up 4 bases and J gave up 0 bases, with 17 bases separating them. The CDR3 extends over 17 amino acids. Germline V gene data show CDR1 as LGHNA and CDR2 as YSLEER. CDR3 region: CASSPAGSYESTDTQYF. In DNA, the CDR3 is TGCGCCAGCAGCCCAGCCGGGAGCTACGAGAGCACAGATACGCAGTATTTT.

This chain links TRBV5-1 with TRBJ2-1, with D perhaps matching TRBD2 (6 bases). The V end was cut by 4 bases, the J end by 5 bases, with 13 bases between. Germline CDR1 SGHRS, CDR2 YFSETQ. The CDR3 runs to 14 residues. The CDR3 bases are TGCGCCAGCAGCGGGGCGGGGCGTAACAATGAGCAGTTCTTC. As protein: CASSGAGRNNEQFF.

This chain links TRBV9 with TRBJ2-6, with 7 bases fitting TRBD1. The CDR3 is made up of 15 amino acids. Trimming cost V 3 bases and J 2 bases; bases outside gene matches: 2. Germline CDR1 is SGDLS and CDR2 is YYNGEE. As DNA, the CDR3 is TGTGCCAGCAGCGACGACAGGGCTGGGGCCAACGTCCTGACTTTC. Translating it yields CASSDDRAGANVLTF.

This sequence joins TRBV19 and TRBJ1-5, with D perhaps matching TRBD1 (6 bases). V lost 5 bases, J lost 7 bases, and 12 bases lay in between. The germline CDR1 and CDR2 sequences are LNHDA and SQIVND (reference sequence). The CDR3 consists of 13 residues. CDR3 DNA: TGTGCCAGTAGTTTCACAGGGAAACAGCCCCAGCATTTT. It is translated as CASSFTGKQPQHF.

The V call is TRBV11-3, the J call TRBJ2-7; TRBD1 matches at 9 bases. CDR1 is SGHNT, CDR2 YENEEA, per germline. The length of the CDR3 is 15 residues. Losses at the gene ends were 3 bases for V and 5 bases for J; bases not matched to a gene: 8. The CDR3 region has the DNA TGTGCCAGCAGCTTCCGACAGGGGGGTAGGGACGAGCAGTACTTC. Amino acid sequence: CASSFRQGGRDEQYF.

The chain has TRBV3-1 (or the pseudogene TRBV3-2) and TRBJ1-3; D ambiguous. Germline lookup yields CDR1 LGHDT and CDR2 YNNKEL (reference sequence). The CDR3 has 15 residues. V was cut by 2 bases and J by 4 bases, with 12 bases left in between. Here the CDR3 reads CASSQLSRVGNTIYF. The CDR3 DNA sequence: TGTGCCAGCAGCCAACTGAGTCGAGTAGGAAACACCATATATTTT.

In this sample, this clone turned up once. This sequence joins TRBV19 and TRBJ2-1, with 10 bases lining up with TRBD1. V was clipped by 0 bases and J by 4 bases; unmatched bases: 9. This CDR3 has 18 residues. Per germline, CDR1 LNHDA and CDR2 SQIVND (reference sequence). The CDR3 nucleotides are TGTGCCAGTAGTATAGACCGACAGGGGGCTATCTCTTACAATGAGCAGTTCTTC. Its protein product is CASSIDRQGAISYNEQFF. Together with reference TRBV19 and TRBJ2-1, the CDR3 gives the full variable domain: DGGITQSPKYLFRKEGQNVTLSCEQNLNHDAMYWYRQDPGQGLRLIYYSQIVNDFQKGDIAEGYSVSREKKESFPLTVTSAQKNPTAFYLCASSIDRQGAISYNEQFFGPGTRLTVL.

V gene TRBV11-3 combines with J gene TRBJ2-7, with D possibly TRBD1 on 5 matching bases. Per the germline V gene, CDR1 is SGHNT and CDR2 is YENEEA. V was clipped by 0 bases and J by 4 bases, with 13 bases between them. The CDR3 runs 15 residues. In DNA form, the CDR3 reads TGTGCCAGCAGCTTAGAAAGGGGTGGTGGGTACGAGCAGTACTTC. As protein: CASSLERGGGYEQYF.

Comments on this clone: Other nucleotide sequences in the sample specify the same CDR3. This chain uses TRBV18 with TRBJ1-2; the D gene is possibly TRBD1 (6 bases). Trimming took off 2 bases at V and 6 bases at J, with 7 bases between the two ends. This CDR3 contains 12 residues. Germline V CDR1 and CDR2: KGHSH, LQKENI. CDR3 region: CASSPRTDGYTF. In DNA form, the CDR3 reads TGTGCCAGCTCACCAAGGACAGATGGCTACACCTTC.

V is TRBV3-1 (or the pseudogene TRBV3-2) and J is TRBJ1-1; 8 bases are a match to TRBD1. Germline values: CDR1 LGHDT, CDR2 YNNKEL (reference sequence). J gave up 0 bases and V 4 bases, and 16 bases lay outside the gene matches. The length of the CDR3 is 19 residues. For the CDR3, the DNA is TGTGCCAGCAGCCTTTGGACAGGGACTACGCCAGACCTGAACACTGAAGCTTTCTTT. Residues: CASSLWTGTTPDLNTEAFF.

The rearrangement joins TRBV21-1 to TRBJ1-6; the table names TRBD1, a call not compared with the DNA. TRBV21-1 is labeled a pseudogene. CDR3 length equals 18 residues. CDR3 bases: TGTGCCAGCAGCAGGGGAGCAGGGGGTAGCTCCTATAATTCACCCCTCCACTTT. This codes for CASSRGAGGSSYNSPLHF.

The chain recombines TRBV6-5 with TRBJ1-1; D is undetermined. The CDR3 extends over 14 amino acids. Deletions cut 0 bases from V and 2 bases from J, with 7 bases between. Germline CDR1 reads MNHEY; CDR2 reads SVGAGI. The CDR3 loop reads CASSYSQTNTEAFF. The CDR3 DNA is TGTGCCAGCAGTTACTCCCAGACAAACACTGAAGCTTTCTTT.

The chain is built from TRBV30 and TRBJ1-6; TRBD1 matches at 7 bases. The V segment lost 3 bases and the J segment 5 bases; nucleotides outside the gene matches: 4. Germline CDR1 reads GTSNPN; CDR2 reads SVGIG (reference sequence). The CDR3 sequence is 14 residues long. CDR3 loop: CAWRAGTDNSPLHF. CDR3 DNA sequence: TGTGCCTGGAGGGCCGGGACAGATAATTCACCCCTCCACTTT. The variable domain in full, completed from reference TRBV30 and TRBJ1-6, reads SQTIHQWPATLVQPVGSPLSLECTVEGTSNPNLYWYRQAAGRGLQLLFYSVGIGQISSEVPQNLSASRPQDRQFILSSKKLLLSDSGFYLCAWRAGTDNSPLHFGNGTRLTVT.

In DNA form, the CDR3 reads TGTGCCACCAGCAGAGTCCACAGGAGCAATTCACCCCTCCACTTT. Translation: CATSRVHRSNSPLHF. The chain carries TRBV15 and TRBJ1-6; D is possibly TRBD1 (5 bases). CDR1 and CDR2 from the germline V gene are LNHNV and YYDKDF (reference sequence). The CDR3 length is 15 residues. V was clipped by 1 base and J by 7 bases, with 11 bases between them.

This rearrangement joins TRBV5-1 to TRBJ2-1, with 10 bases matching TRBD2. The CDR3 extends over 15 amino acids. Germline lookup yields CDR1 SGHRS and CDR2 YFSETQ. J gave up 4 bases and V 5 bases, and 6 bases lay outside the gene matches. The CDR3 protein is CASSSSGGSYNEQFF. The DNA for the CDR3 is TGCGCCAGCAGTAGTAGCGGGGGGAGTTACAATGAGCAGTTCTTC.

V usage is TRBV7-9 and J usage is TRBJ2-3; 7 nucleotides line up with TRBD1. Losses at the gene ends were 2 bases for V and 4 bases for J; bases not matched to a gene: 3. There are 14 residues in the CDR3. The V gene's germline CDR1 is SEHNR and CDR2 FQNEAQ (reference sequence). CDR3 nucleotide sequence: TGTGCCAGCAGCTTAATAGGGACAGCAGATACGCAGTATTTT. It specifies CASSLIGTADTQYF. Full variable domain (rest looked up from reference TRBV7-9 and TRBJ2-3): DTGVSQNPRHKITKRGQNVTFRCDPISEHNRLYWYRQTLGQGPEFLTYFQNEAQLEKSRLLSDRFSAERPKGSFSTLEIQRTEQGDSAMYLCASSLIGTADTQYFGPGTRLTVL.

This chain joins TRBV6-6 and TRBJ1-5; D remains ambiguous. CDR3 size: 12 residues. Trimming pared 8 bases from V and 3 bases from J, leaving 8 bases between. CDR1 and CDR2 from the germline V gene are MNHNY and SVGAGI (reference sequence). The CDR3 sequence is CASSSVNQPQHF. The CDR3 DNA reads as TGTGCCAGCTCGAGTGTCAATCAGCCCCAGCATTTT.

V gene TRBV2 combines with J gene TRBJ2-2; D is perhaps TRBD2 (7 bases). The CDR3 spans 14 residues. From germline, CDR1 is SNHLY and CDR2 FYNNEI. With 4 bases removed from V and 3 bases from J, the gap between germline ends came to 9 bases. In DNA form, the CDR3 reads TGTGCCAGCAGTGTAGGGGGGGACACCGGGGAGCTGTTTTTT. Its protein product is CASSVGGDTGELFF.

This sequence joins TRBV19 and TRBJ2-7; a possible D gene is TRBD2 (5 bases). This CDR3 comprises 14 residues. The germline CDR1 and CDR2 sequences are LNHDA and SQIVND (reference sequence). Between the trimmed V and J ends, which lost 4 bases and 5 bases, there was a span of 15 bases. CDR3 in DNA: TGTGCCAGTAGTACGGACTGGACCGGGGACGAGCAGTACTTC. This translates into CASSTDWTGDEQYF.

This chain uses TRBV18 with TRBJ1-6; unclear D gene. The CDR3 has 15 residues. Germline CDR1 KGHSH, CDR2 LQKENI. V lost 2 bases and J 2 bases, leaving 7 bases between the germline ends. This CDR3 is CASSPVATYNSPLHF. The CDR3 nucleotides read TGTGCCAGCTCACCAGTGGCAACCTATAATTCACCCCTCCACTTT.

This clone was seen only a few times. V gene TRBV5-5 combines with J gene TRBJ2-1; maybe TRBD2 (6 bases). Germline V gene data show CDR1 as SGHKS and CDR2 as YYEKEE (reference sequence). Trimming pared 3 bases from V and 6 bases from J, leaving 16 bases between. This CDR3 has 15 amino acids. CDR3 nucleotide sequence: TGTGCCAGCAGCTACGGAGGGGATGCGGGCAATGAGCAGTTCTTC. Translating it yields CASSYGGDAGNEQFF.

The rearrangement uses TRBV5-1 and TRBJ2-2, with TRBD1 identical over 9 bases. V was clipped by 4 bases and J by 7 bases; unmatched bases: 11. CDR3 size: 16 residues. CDR1 is SGHRS and CDR2 is YFSETQ in the germline V gene. CDR3 sequence: CASSPPGTGSGGELFF. Here the CDR3 DNA reads TGCGCCAGCAGCCCCCCCGGGACAGGGAGCGGCGGGGAGCTGTTTTTT.

The V call is TRBV11-2, the J call TRBJ2-3; 11 nucleotides align to TRBD2. Germline V gene lookup returns CDR1 SGHAT and CDR2 FQNNGV. V lost 0 bases to trimming and J lost 3 bases; unmatched junction nucleotides: 2. CDR3 length equals 16 residues. The CDR3 protein is CASSLDSGGATDTQYF. CDR3 nucleotide sequence: TGTGCCAGCAGCTTAGATAGCGGGGGGGCGACAGATACGCAGTATTTT. Based on the CDR3 plus reference TRBV11-2 and TRBJ2-3, the full variable domain is EAGVAQSPRYKIIEKRQSVAFWCNPISGHATLYWYQQILGQGPKLLIQFQNNGVVDDSQLPKDRFSAERLKGVDSTLKIQPAKLEDSAVYLCASSLDSGGATDTQYFGPGTRLTVL.

The genes are TRBV7-6 and TRBJ2-5; 9 bases fit TRBD2. From germline, CDR1 is SGHVS and CDR2 FNYEAQ. The CDR3 runs to 13 residues. Trimming removed 5 bases from V and 7 bases from J; junction bases left unmatched: 5. In DNA, the CDR3 is TGTGCCAGCAGCGCTAGCGGGGAAGCGACCCAGTACTTC. It specifies CASSASGEATQYF. The whole variable domain, remainder taken from reference TRBV7-6 and TRBJ2-5, is GAGVSQSPRYKVTKRGQDVALRCDPISGHVSLYWYRQALGQGPEFLTYFNYEAQQDKSGLPNDRFSAERPEGSISTLTIQRTEQRDSAMYRCASSASGEATQYFGPGTRLLVL.

The chain uses TRBV5-6 and TRBJ1-1, with D uncertain. V gave up 4 bases and J gave up 5 bases, with 6 bases separating them. Germline loops: CDR1 SGHDT, CDR2 YYEEEE. There are 11 residues in the CDR3. This CDR3 reads CASSRSTEAFF. The CDR3 DNA follows: TGTGCCAGCAGCCGCAGTACTGAAGCTTTCTTT.

This rearrangement joins TRBV30 to TRBJ1-2; 10 bases map to TRBD1. V shed 6 bases, J shed 7 bases, and the junction held 8 bases outside the gene matches. From germline, CDR1 is GTSNPN and CDR2 SVGIG (reference sequence). The CDR3 contains 13 residues. CDR3 nucleotide sequence: TGTGCCTGTAGGGACAGGGGAAGTGGTGGCTACACCTTC. This translates into CACRDRGSGGYTF.

V is TRBV7-8 and J is TRBJ1-4, with D tentatively TRBD1 (5 bases). Germline V gives CDR1 SGHVS, CDR2 FQNEAQ. V shed 4 bases and J shed 2 bases, with 11 bases lying between them. The CDR3 contains 15 residues. The DNA of the CDR3 is TGTGCCAGCAGCTCAAACAGGCTGACTAATGAAAAACTGTTTTTT. Its protein is CASSSNRLTNEKLFF.